The source of this T cell receptor (beta chain) is a study of CD8 T cells in ankylosing spondylitis. General study findings and limits: Reportedly, significant enrichment of disease-linked clones occurred in matched ankylosing spondylitis synovial fluid.

MiXCR was run by TCRdb on the 5' RACE reads, yielding one entry per CDR3 protein. The sample lists roughly 230,000 distinct CDR3 sequences; roughly 18% were seen once. CDR1 DFQATT and CDR2 SNEGSKA come from the germline V gene (reference sequence). After removal of 5 bases from V and 3 bases from J, the junction contained 7 bases not matched to a gene. This CDR3 has 14 residues. This clonotype showed up many times. What it binds is not known. Sequenced material: blood, either unsorted or a sorted T cell fraction (not recorded which). The V call is TRBV20-1, the J call TRBJ1-3; 7 nucleotides line up with TRBD1. This sequence originates from a male donor with ankylosing spondylitis or in good health (not recorded which). The DNA for the CDR3 is TGCAGTGCTGCCGACAGGGACGGTGGAAACACCATATATTTT. It translates to CSAADRDGGNTIYF.